This T cell receptor beta chain was profiled in a study of graft-versus-host responses after intestinal transplantation. Libraries were prepared by immunoSEQ multiplex PCR; TCRdb keeps only in-frame clonotypes and omits some of them. This table holds about 25,000 clones, approximately 95% found once. Germline trimming cut 2 bases from V and 4 bases from J; bases unmatched to any gene: 6. The CDR3 spans 15 residues. CDR1 and CDR2 from the germline V gene are SGHDN and FVKESK. This clone was counted a single time. The gene calls are TRBV14 and TRBJ1-2; 8 bases match TRBD1. This sample comprised PBMCs, obtained 18 days after transplant. This sequence was found in a human patient who received an intestinal transplant, so some T cells may come from the graft donor. The CDR3 region is CASSQMAGGFYGYTF. CDR3 nucleotides: TGTGCCAGCAGCCAAATGGCAGGGGGCTTCTATGGCTACACCTTC.